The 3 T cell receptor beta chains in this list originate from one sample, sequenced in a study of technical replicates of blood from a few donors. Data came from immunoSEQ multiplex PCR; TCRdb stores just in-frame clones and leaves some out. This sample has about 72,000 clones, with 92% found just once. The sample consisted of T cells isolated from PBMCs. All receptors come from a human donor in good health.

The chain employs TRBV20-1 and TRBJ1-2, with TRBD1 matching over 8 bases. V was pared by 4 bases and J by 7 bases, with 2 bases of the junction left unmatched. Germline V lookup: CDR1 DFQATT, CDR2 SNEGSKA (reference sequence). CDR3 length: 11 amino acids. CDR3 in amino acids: CSAIDRGGYTF. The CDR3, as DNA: TGCAGTGCTATCGACAGGGGTGGCTACACCTTC.

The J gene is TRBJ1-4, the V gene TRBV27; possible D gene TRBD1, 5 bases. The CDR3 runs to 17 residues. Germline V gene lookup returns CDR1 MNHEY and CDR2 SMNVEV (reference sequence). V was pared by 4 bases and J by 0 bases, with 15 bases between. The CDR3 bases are TGTGCCAGCAGTTCGTACATATCAGGGACAACTAATGAAAAACTGTTTTTT. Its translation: CASSSYISGTTNEKLFF.

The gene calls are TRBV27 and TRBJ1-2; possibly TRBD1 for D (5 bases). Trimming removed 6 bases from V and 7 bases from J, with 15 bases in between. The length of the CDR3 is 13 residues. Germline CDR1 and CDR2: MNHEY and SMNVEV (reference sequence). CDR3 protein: CASSLSRVFGYTF. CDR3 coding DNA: TGTGCCAGCAGCTTGTCCAGGGTTTTTGGCTACACCTTC.